This TCR beta chain was identified during a study of T-cell reconstitution after alpha-beta-depleted transplantation in children. Overall study results and limits: About two months after transplant, alpha-beta T cells reportedly came from several hundred expanded graft clones.

TCRbeta library construction was performed incorporating unique molecular identifiers. TCRdb processed the PCR reads anew with MiXCR; each CDR3 protein has one entry. Of 600,000 to 800,000 distinct CDR3 sequences in the sample, 10% to 15% were seen once. The CDR3 runs to 16 residues. V lost 4 bases and J lost 6; bases outside the gene matches: 15. Germline values: CDR1 SGHRS, CDR2 YFSETQ. This clonotype turned up a few times. Its target is not known. Sample: PBMCs, taken before TCRalphabeta/CD19-depleted stem cell transplant. The sequence was collected from a girl aged 2 to 9 with congenital amegakaryocytic thrombocytopenia, due to receive a stem cell transplant. The V gene is TRBV5-1, the J gene TRBJ1-2; 7 bases line up with TRBD1. CDR3 region: CASSTLQGQNGNGYTF. For the CDR3, the DNA is TGCGCCAGCAGCACACTACAGGGGCAAAATGGGAATGGCTACACCTTC. The variable domain in full, with the rest retrieved from reference TRBV5-1 and TRBJ1-2, is KAGVTQTPRYLIKTRGQQVTLSCSPISGHRSVSWYQQTPGQGLQFLFEYFSETQRNKGNFPGRFSGRQFSNSRSEMNVSTLELGDSALYLCASSTLQGQNGNGYTFGSGTRLTVV.